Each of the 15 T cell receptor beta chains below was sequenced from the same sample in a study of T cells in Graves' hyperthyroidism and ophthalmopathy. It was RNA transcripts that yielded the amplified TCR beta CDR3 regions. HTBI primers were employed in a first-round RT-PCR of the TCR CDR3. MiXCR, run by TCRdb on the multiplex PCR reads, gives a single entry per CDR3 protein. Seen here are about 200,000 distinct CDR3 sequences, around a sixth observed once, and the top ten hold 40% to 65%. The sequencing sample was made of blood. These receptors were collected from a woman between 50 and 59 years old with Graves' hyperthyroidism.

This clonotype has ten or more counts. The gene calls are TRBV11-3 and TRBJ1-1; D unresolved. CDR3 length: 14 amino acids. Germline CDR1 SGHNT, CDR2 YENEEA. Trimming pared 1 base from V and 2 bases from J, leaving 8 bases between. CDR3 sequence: CASSLGRSNTEAFF. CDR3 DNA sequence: TGTGCCAGCAGCTTAGGACGGTCCAACACTGAAGCTTTCTTT.

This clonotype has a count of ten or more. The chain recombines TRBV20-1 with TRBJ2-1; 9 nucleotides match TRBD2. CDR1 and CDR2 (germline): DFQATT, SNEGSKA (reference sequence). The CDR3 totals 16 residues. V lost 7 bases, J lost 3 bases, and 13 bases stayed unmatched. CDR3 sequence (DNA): TGCAGTGGGTTTCGAGCGGGAGGCCCAATCTACAATGAGCAGTTCTTC. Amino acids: CSGFRAGGPIYNEQFF.

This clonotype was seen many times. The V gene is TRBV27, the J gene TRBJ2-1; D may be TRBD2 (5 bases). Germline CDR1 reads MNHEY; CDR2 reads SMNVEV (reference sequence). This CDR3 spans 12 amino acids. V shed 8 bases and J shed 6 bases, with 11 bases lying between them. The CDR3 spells CASGRVGNEQFF. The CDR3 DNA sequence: TGTGCCAGCGGGAGAGTCGGCAATGAGCAGTTCTTC.

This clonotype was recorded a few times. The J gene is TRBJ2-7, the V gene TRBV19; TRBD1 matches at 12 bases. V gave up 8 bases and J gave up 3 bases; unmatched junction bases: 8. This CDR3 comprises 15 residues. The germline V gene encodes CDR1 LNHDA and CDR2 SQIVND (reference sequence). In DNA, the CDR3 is TGTGCCAGTGATTCGGGGACAGGGGGCGACTACGAGCAGTACTTC. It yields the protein CASDSGTGGDYEQYF.

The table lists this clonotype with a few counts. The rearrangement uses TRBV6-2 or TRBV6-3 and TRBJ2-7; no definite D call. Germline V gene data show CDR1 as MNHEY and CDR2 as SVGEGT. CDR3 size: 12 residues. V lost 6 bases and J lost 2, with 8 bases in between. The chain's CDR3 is CASSGHPYEQYF. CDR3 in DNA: TGTGCCAGCAGCGGCCATCCCTACGAGCAGTACTTC.

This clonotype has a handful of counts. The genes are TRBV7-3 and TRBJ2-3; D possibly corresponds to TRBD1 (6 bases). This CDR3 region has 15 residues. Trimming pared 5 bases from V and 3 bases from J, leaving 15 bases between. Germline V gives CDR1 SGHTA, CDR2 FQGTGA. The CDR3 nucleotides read TGTGCCAGCAGCGCAGGGGTGTTTGAGACAGATACGCAGTATTTT. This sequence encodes CASSAGVFETDTQYF.

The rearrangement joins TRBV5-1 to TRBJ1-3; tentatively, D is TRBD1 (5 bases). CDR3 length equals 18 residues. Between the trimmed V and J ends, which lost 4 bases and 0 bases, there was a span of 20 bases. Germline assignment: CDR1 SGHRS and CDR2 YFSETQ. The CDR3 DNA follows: TGCGCCAGCAGCCTGTTTTCCGAAAGACAGAGCTCTGGAAACACCATATATTTT. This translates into CASSLFSERQSSGNTIYF.

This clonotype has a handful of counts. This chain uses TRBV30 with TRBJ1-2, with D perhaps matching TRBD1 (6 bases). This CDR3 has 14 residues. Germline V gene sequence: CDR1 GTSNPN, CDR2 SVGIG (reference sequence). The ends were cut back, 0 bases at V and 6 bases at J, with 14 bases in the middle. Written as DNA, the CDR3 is TGTGCCTGGAGTGTACAGGGCAGGGTGCATGGCTACACCTTC. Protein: CAWSVQGRVHGYTF.

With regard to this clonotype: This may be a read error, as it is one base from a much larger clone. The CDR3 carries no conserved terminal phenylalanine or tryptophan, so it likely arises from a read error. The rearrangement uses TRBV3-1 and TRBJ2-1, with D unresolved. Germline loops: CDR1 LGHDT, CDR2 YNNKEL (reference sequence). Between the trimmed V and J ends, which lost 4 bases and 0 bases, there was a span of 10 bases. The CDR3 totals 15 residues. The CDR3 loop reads CASSPYPTSYNEQFL. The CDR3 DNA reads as TGTGCCAGCAGCCCCTACCCAACCTCCTACAATGAGCAGTTCCTC.

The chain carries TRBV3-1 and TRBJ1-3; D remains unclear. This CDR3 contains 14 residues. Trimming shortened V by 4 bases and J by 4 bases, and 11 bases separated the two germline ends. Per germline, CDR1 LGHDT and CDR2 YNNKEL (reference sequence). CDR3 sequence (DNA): TGTGCCAGCAGCCTCCGGGCCTCGGGAAACACCATATATTTT. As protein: CASSLRASGNTIYF.

The CDR3 sequence: CAWSVWGSPGELFF. The CDR3 DNA follows: TGTGCCTGGAGTGTCTGGGGGAGTCCCGGGGAGCTGTTTTTT. This chain connects TRBV30 to TRBJ2-2; D possibly uses TRBD1 or TRBD2 (5 bases each). The CDR3 runs to 14 residues. V dropped 0 bases and J dropped 6 bases, with 11 bases sitting between them. CDR1 GTSNPN and CDR2 SVGIG come from the germline V gene (reference sequence).

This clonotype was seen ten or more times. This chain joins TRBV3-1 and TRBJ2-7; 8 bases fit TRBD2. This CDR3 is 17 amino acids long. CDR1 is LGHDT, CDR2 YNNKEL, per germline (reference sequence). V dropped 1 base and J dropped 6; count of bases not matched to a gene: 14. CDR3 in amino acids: CASSQAPKAGDYGEQYF. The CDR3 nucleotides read TGTGCCAGCAGCCAAGCCCCTAAAGCGGGAGATTATGGCGAGCAGTACTTC.

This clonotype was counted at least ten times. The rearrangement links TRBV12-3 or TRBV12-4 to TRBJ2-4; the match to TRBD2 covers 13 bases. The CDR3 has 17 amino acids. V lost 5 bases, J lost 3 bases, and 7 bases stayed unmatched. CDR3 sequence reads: CASSRTSGSSGKNIQYF. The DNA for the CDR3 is TGTGCCAGCAGTAGGACTAGCGGGAGTAGCGGCAAAAACATTCAGTACTTC.

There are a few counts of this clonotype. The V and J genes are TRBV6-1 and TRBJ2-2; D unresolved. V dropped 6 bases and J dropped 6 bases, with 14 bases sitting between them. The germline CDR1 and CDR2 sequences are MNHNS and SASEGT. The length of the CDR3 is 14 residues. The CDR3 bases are TGTGCCAGCAGAGCCGGGCCCGGACCCGGGGAGCTGTTTTTT. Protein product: CASRAGPGPGELFF.

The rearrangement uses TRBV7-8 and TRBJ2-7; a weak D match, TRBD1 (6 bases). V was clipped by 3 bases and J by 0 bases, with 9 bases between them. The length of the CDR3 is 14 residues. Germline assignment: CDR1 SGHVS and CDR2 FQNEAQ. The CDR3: CASSLATGSYEQYF. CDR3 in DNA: TGTGCCAGCAGCTTGGCGACAGGCTCCTACGAGCAGTACTTC.